This TCR beta chain was recovered during a study of T cell repertoires in cytomegalovirus infection. About the research overall: It can be stated that public TCR beta signatures indicated CMV infection as well as a matching HLA type.

Note on this clonotype: Its antigen remains unidentified.

TCRdb ran MiXCR on the reads and lists one entry per CDR3 protein. Of around 430,000 distinct CDR3 sequences in the sample, about 39% were seen once. The germline V gene encodes CDR1 SGHTA and CDR2 FQGNSA. This CDR3 has 14 amino acids. The sequencing here drew on cultured PBMCs, taken from culture after CMV antigen stimulation. This TCR derives from a human donor in good health (CMV status not recorded). Some clones in this sample may be carry-over from other donors' samples. The chain uses TRBV7-2 and TRBJ2-7, with TRBD2 matching over 14 bases. The CDR3 nucleotides are TGTGCCAGCAGCTCCGGGACTAGCGGGAGCCCTGGCTCGGTC. Amino acids: CASSSGTSGSPGSV.